The following is a T cell receptor beta chain sequence with its context. No antigen is known for it. The record originates from a study of CD8 T cells in Susac syndrome. Study-wide findings and caveats: Acknowledgment was made by the study that its TCR sequencing and HLA analysis involved a relatively small number of individuals.

The RNA, about 0.5 to 1 ug, was put through reverse transcription using random hexamers. A multiplex approach, immunoSEQ multiplex PCR, amplified TCR beta CDR3 across 54 Vbeta and 13 Jbeta. TCRdb redid the calling of the immunoSEQ multiplex PCR reads with MiXCR, one entry per CDR3 protein. The sample holds a few hundred thousand distinct CDR3 sequences, roughly 84% seen once. Trimming removed 3 bases at V and 2 bases at J, with 10 bases between. Per the germline V gene, CDR1 is SGDLS and CDR2 is YYNGEE. The CDR3 extends over 14 amino acids. The sequenced sample was CD8+ T cells from PBMCs. This chain joins TRBV9 and TRBJ2-3; D is perhaps TRBD2 (6 bases). This clonotype was sampled from a human donor with multiple sclerosis. The CDR3 sequence: CASSEDYDTDTQYF. The CDR3 DNA is TGTGCCAGCAGCGAGGACTACGACACAGATACGCAGTATTTT.